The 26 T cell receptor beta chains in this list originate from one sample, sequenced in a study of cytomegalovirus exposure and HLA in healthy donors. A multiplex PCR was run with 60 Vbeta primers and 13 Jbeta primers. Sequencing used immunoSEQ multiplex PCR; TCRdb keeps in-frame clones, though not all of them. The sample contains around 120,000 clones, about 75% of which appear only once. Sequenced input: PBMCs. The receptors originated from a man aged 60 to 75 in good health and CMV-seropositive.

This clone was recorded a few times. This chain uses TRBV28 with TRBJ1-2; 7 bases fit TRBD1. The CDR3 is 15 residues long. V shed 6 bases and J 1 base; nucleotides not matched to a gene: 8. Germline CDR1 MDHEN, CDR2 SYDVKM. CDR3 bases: TGTGCCAGCAGGCCCCGAGACAGGGTTAACTATGGCTACACCTTC. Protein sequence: CASRPRDRVNYGYTF.

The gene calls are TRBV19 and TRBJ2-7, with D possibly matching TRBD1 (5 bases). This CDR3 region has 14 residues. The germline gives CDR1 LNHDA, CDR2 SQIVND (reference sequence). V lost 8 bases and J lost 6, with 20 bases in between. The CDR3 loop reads CASSTGQGICEQYF. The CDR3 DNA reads TGTGCCAGTTCGACCGGGCAGGGAATCTGCGAGCAGTACTTC. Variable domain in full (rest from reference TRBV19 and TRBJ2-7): DGGITQSPKYLFRKEGQNVTLSCEQNLNHDAMYWYRQDPGQGLRLIYYSQIVNDFQKGDIAEGYSVSREKKESFPLTVTSAQKNPTAFYLCASSTGQGICEQYFGPGTRLTVT.

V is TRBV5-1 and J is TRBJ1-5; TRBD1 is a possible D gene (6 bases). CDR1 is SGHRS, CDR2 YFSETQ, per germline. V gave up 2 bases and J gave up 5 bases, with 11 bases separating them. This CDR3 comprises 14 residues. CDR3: CASSLGRGDQPQHF. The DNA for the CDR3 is TGCGCCAGCAGCTTAGGCAGGGGTGATCAGCCCCAGCATTTT. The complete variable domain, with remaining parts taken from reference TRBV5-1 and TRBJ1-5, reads KAGVTQTPRYLIKTRGQQVTLSCSPISGHRSVSWYQQTPGQGLQFLFEYFSETQRNKGNFPGRFSGRQFSNSRSEMNVSTLELGDSALYLCASSLGRGDQPQHFGDGTRLSIL.

This CDR3 reads CATSARLTSGGNTIYF. The CDR3 region has the DNA TGTGCCACCAGCGCCCGTCTTACTAGTGGTGGAAACACCATATATTTT. The V and J genes are TRBV15 and TRBJ1-3; no reliable D call. The ends were cut back, 5 bases at V and 3 bases at J, with 17 bases in the middle. The CDR3 length is 16 residues. Germline CDR1 LNHNV, CDR2 YYDKDF (reference sequence).

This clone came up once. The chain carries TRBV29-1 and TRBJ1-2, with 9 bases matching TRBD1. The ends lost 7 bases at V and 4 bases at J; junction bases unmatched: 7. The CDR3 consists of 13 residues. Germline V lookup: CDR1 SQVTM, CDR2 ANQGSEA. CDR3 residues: CSALGQGLYGYTF. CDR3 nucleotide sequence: TGCAGCGCCCTGGGACAGGGCCTCTATGGCTACACCTTC.

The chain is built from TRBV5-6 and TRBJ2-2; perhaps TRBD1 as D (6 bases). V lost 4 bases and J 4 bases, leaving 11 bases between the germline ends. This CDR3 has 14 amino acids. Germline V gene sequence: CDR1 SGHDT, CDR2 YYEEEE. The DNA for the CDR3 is TGTGCCAGCAGCGTCAGGGGTGGCACCGGGGAGCTGTTTTTT. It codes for CASSVRGGTGELFF.

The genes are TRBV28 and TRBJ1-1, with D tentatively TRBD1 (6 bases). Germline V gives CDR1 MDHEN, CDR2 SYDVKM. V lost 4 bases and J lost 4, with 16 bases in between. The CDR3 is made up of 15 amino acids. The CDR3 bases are TGTGCCAGCAGTTACCCCTTAGGGGGGGGCACTGAAGCTTTCTTT. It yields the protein CASSYPLGGGTEAFF.

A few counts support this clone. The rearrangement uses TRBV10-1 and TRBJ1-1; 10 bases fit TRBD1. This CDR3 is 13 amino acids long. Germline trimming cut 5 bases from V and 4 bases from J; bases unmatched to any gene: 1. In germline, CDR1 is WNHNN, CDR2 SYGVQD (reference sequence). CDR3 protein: CASSRDRGTEAFF. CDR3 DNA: TGCGCCAGCAGTAGGGACAGGGGCACTGAAGCTTTCTTT.

DNA of the CDR3: TGCGCCAGCAGCCTCCAGGAGACAGGGGGGGCGGAGACCCAGTACTTC. Translation: CASSLQETGGAETQYF. The genes are TRBV4-1 and TRBJ2-5, with TRBD1 identical over 9 bases. The V and J ends lost 4 bases and 5 bases, in that order; junction bases with no gene match: 11. The CDR3 extends over 16 amino acids. Germline V lookup: CDR1 MGHRA, CDR2 YSYEKL.

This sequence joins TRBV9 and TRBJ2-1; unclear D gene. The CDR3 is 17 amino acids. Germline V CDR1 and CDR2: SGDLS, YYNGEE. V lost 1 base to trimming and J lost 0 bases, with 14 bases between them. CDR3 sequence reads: CASSVSITANSYNEQFF. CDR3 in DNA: TGTGCCAGCAGCGTATCCATCACTGCTAACTCCTACAATGAGCAGTTCTTC. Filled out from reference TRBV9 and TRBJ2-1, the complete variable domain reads DSGVTQTPKHLITATGQRVTLRCSPRSGDLSVYWYQQSLDQGLQFLIQYYNGEERAKGNILERFSAQQFPDLHSELNLSSLELGDSALYFCASSVSITANSYNEQFFGPGTRLTVL.

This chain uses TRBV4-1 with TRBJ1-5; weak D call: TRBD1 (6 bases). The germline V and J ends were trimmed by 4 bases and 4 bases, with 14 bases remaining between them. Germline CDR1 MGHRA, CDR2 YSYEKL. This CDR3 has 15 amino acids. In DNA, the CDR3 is TGCGCCAGCAGCCTAACCCCCACAGGGAATCAGCCCCAGCATTTT. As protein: CASSLTPTGNQPQHF.

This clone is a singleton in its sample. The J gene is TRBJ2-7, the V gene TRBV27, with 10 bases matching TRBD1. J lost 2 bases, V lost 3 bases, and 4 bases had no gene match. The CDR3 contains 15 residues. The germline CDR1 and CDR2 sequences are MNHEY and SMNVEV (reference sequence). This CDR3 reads CASSFGGQGTYEQYF. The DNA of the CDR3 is TGTGCCAGCAGTTTCGGGGGACAGGGGACCTACGAGCAGTACTTC.

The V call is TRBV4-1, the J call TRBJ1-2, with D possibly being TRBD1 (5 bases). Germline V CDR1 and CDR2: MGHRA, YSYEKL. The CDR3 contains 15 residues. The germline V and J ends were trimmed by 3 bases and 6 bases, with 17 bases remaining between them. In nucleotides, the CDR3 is TGCGCCAGCAGCCACGCCCTTCCAGGGAAGGATGGCTACACCTTC. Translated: CASSHALPGKDGYTF.

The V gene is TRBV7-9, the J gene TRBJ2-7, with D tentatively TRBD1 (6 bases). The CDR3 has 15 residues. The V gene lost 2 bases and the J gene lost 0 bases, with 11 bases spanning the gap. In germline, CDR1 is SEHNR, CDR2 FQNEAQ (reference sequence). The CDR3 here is CASSLTQGSSYEQYF. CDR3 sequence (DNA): TGTGCCAGCAGCTTAACCCAGGGGAGCTCCTACGAGCAGTACTTC.

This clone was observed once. The CDR3 sequence: CASSTGTGASNTGELFF. CDR3 sequence (DNA): TGTGCCAGCAGCACTGGGACAGGGGCTTCGAACACCGGGGAGCTGTTTTTT. The rearrangement joins TRBV9 to TRBJ2-2; 10 positions agree with TRBD1. Germline V gene lookup returns CDR1 SGDLS and CDR2 YYNGEE. After removal of 4 bases from V and 0 bases from J, the junction contained 6 bases not matched to a gene. This CDR3 is 17 amino acids long.

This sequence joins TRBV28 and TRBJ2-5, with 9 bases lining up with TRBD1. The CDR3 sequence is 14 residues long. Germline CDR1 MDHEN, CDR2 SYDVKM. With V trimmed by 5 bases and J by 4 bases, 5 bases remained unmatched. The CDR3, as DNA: TGTGCCAGCAGTCCAGGGGACAGGGCAGAGACCCAGTACTTC. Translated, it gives CASSPGDRAETQYF.

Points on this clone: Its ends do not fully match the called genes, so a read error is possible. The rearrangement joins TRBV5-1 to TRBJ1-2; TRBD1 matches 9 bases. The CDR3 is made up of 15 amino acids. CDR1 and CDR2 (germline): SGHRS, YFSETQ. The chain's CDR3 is CASKEGTGSYYVYTF. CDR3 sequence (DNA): TGCGCCAGCAAGGAAGGGACAGGGTCTTACTATGTCTACACCTTC.

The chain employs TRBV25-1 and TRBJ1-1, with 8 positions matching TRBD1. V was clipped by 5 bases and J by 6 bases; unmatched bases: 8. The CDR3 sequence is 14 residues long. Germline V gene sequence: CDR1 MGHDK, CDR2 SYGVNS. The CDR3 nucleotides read TGTGCCAGCAGTATTCAGGGGGCACCGGCTGAAGCTTTCTTT. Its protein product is CASSIQGAPAEAFF.

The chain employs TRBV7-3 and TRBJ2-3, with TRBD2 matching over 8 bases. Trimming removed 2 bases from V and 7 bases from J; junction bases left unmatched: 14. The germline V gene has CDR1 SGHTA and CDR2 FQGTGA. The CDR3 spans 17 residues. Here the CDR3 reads CASSLSGVGGAKNTQYF. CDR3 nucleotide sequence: TGTGCCAGCAGCTTATCCGGCGTCGGGGGGGCCAAAAATACGCAGTATTTT.

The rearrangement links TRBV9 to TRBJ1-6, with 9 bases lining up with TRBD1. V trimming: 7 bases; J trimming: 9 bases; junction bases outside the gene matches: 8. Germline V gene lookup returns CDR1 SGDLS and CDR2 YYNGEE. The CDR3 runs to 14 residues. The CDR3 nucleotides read TGTGCCAGCGCCCCGGGACAGGGCGTTTCACCCCTCCACTTT. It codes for CASAPGQGVSPLHF.

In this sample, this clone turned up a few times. The CDR3 DNA follows: TGTGCCAGCAGATCCGGGACTAGCGGGAGGTGGGAGACCCAGTACTTC. Its translation is CASRSGTSGRWETQYF. V gene TRBV7-3 combines with J gene TRBJ2-5, with TRBD2 matching over 15 bases. Germline V gene lookup returns CDR1 SGHTA and CDR2 FQGTGA. The CDR3 extends over 16 amino acids. Trimming took 6 bases from V and 5 from J; bases not matched to a gene: 7. The full variable domain, its missing parts supplied by reference TRBV7-3 and TRBJ2-5, is GAGVSQTPSNKVTEKGKYVELRCDPISGHTALYWYRQSLGQGPEFLIYFQGTGAADDSGLPNDRFFAVRPEGSVSTLKIQRTERGDSAVYLCASRSGTSGRWETQYFGPGTRLLVL.

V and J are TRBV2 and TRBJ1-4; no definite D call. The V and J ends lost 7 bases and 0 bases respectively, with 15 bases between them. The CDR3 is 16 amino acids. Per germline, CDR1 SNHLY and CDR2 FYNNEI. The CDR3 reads CASNSASPTTNEKLFF. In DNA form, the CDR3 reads TGTGCCAGCAACAGTGCCAGCCCCACAACTAATGAAAAACTGTTTTTT.

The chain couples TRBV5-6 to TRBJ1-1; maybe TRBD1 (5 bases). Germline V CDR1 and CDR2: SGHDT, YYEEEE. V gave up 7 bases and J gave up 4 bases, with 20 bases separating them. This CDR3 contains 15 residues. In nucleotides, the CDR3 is TGTGCCAGCCTTGGGGCGGGGTGGGGGGGCACTGAAGCTTTCTTT. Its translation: CASLGAGWGGTEAFF.

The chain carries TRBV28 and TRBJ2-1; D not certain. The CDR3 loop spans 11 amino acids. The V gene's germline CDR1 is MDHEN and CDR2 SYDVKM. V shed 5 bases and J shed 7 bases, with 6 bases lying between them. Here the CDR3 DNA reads TGTGCCAGCAGTCCCAGGAATGAGCAGTTCTTC. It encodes CASSPRNEQFF.

CDR3 in amino acids: CASSPRTGDRGPDTQYF. The CDR3 DNA sequence: TGTGCCAGCAGCCCGAGGACGGGGGACAGGGGCCCAGATACGCAGTATTTT. The chain recombines TRBV7-9 with TRBJ2-3, with TRBD1 identical over 10 bases. This CDR3 has 17 amino acids. V shed 5 bases and J 4 bases; nucleotides not matched to a gene: 12. Per the germline V gene, CDR1 is SEHNR and CDR2 is FQNEAQ (reference sequence). The variable domain in full, completed from reference TRBV7-9 and TRBJ2-3, reads DTGVSQNPRHKITKRGQNVTFRCDPISEHNRLYWYRQTLGQGPEFLTYFQNEAQLEKSRLLSDRFSAERPKGSFSTLEIQRTEQGDSAMYLCASSPRTGDRGPDTQYFGPGTRLTVL.

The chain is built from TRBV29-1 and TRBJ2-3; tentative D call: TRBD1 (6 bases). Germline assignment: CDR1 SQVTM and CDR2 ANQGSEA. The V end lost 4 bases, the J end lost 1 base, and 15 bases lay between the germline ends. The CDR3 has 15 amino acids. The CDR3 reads CSVGGRGPGTDTQYF. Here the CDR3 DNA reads TGCAGCGTTGGGGGCAGGGGCCCGGGCACAGATACGCAGTATTTT.